Each of the 29 T cell receptor beta chains below was sequenced from the same sample in a study of CD8 T cells in ankylosing spondylitis (dated by TCRdb to about 2017). Libraries were prepared through 5' RACE. These reads were obtained on an Illumina HiSeq 2500. TCRdb reran the public reads through fastp at Q25 and MiXCR, keeping productive beta chains. Rows matching on CDR3 protein sequence are summarized as one entry with the most common DNA and genes. Counted in this sample were about 64,000 distinct CDR3 sequences; roughly 6.2% of them appeared once. Clones ranked in the top ten supply approximately 4.5% of the sample. The sample was synovial fluid, either unsorted or a sorted T cell fraction (not recorded which). These receptors were collected from a male donor with ankylosing spondylitis.

This clonotype was observed at least ten times. The genes are TRBV20-1 and TRBJ2-3; no firm D call. Per the germline V gene, CDR1 is DFQATT and CDR2 is SNEGSKA (reference sequence). The V end lost 6 bases, the J end lost 0 bases, and 16 bases lay between the germline ends. CDR3 size: 15 residues. This CDR3 reads CSAPLSVSSTDTQYF. For the CDR3, the DNA is TGCAGTGCCCCTCTTTCGGTTTCTAGCACAGATACGCAGTATTTT.

This clonotype was counted many times. The chain carries TRBV5-1 and TRBJ1-2, with TRBD1 identical over 10 bases. The V segment lost 4 bases and the J segment 7 bases; nucleotides outside the gene matches: 4. This CDR3 comprises 13 residues. CDR1 SGHRS and CDR2 YFSETQ come from the germline V gene. The CDR3 DNA is TGCGCCAGCAGCCCCGGGACAGGGGTTGGCTACACCTTC. Protein product: CASSPGTGVGYTF.

J is TRBJ2-1 and V is TRBV18; 11 bases map to TRBD2. Germline loops: CDR1 KGHSH, CDR2 LQKENI. The CDR3 sequence is 16 residues long. With V trimmed by 2 bases and J by 14 bases, 14 bases remained unmatched. CDR3 nucleotides: TGTGCCAGCTCACCAATTACGGGACTAGCGGAACAAACTGAGTTCTTC. The encoded protein is CASSPITGLAEQTEFF.

This clonotype was counted at least ten times. The V and J genes are TRBV28 and TRBJ2-7; the D gene is possibly TRBD2 (7 bases). Trimming cost V 7 bases and J 7 bases, with 17 bases left between them. Per germline, CDR1 MDHEN and CDR2 SYDVKM. The CDR3 totals 13 residues. CDR3 sequence: CASKRGALLEQYF. As DNA, the CDR3 is TGTGCCAGCAAACGGGGGGCCCTTTTGGAGCAGTACTTC.

This clonotype was detected a few times. The J gene is TRBJ1-4, the V gene TRBV28, with D possibly being TRBD1 (5 bases). The CDR3 consists of 16 residues. Germline assignment: CDR1 MDHEN and CDR2 SYDVKM. The germline V and J ends were trimmed by 3 bases and 8 bases, with 19 bases remaining between them. The CDR3 reads CASSLGPGGVSEKLFF. CDR3 DNA: TGTGCCAGCAGTTTGGGGCCCGGGGGGGTGAGCGAAAAACTGTTTTTT.

This clonotype has ten or more counts. The chain combines TRBV7-8 with TRBJ2-7, with TRBD1 as a possible D gene (5 bases). Germline-derived CDR1 and CDR2 are SGHVS and FQNEAQ. The CDR3 sequence is 14 residues long. V shed 1 base and J shed 7 bases, with 14 bases lying between them. The CDR3: CASSLGGAPEEQYF. The CDR3, as DNA: TGTGCCAGCAGCTTAGGGGGCGCGCCCGAAGAGCAGTACTTC.

This clonotype was detected ten times or more. The rearrangement uses TRBV12-3 or TRBV12-4 and TRBJ2-5; 11 bases line up with TRBD2. The V gene end was trimmed by 5 bases and the J gene end by 3 bases; junction bases not matched to a gene: 2. This CDR3 is 14 amino acids long. The DNA for the CDR3 is TGTGCCAGCAGTCCGGGACTAGCGGAAGAGACCCAGTACTTC. Translating it yields CASSPGLAEETQYF.

This clonotype was observed a few times. This chain uses TRBV2 with TRBJ2-7; 8 bases line up with TRBD1. This CDR3 region has 16 residues. From germline, CDR1 is SNHLY and CDR2 FYNNEI. The J segment lost 4 bases and the V segment lost 6 bases, leaving 14 bases of the junction unmatched. Here the CDR3 DNA reads TGTGCCAGCAGCGCCAGTTCGGGACAGGATTATTACGAGCAGTACTTC. It specifies CASSASSGQDYYEQYF.

This clonotype appeared many times. This chain joins TRBV5-4 and TRBJ2-1, with TRBD2 as a possible D gene (6 bases). Germline lookup yields CDR1 SGHNT and CDR2 YYREEE (reference sequence). The CDR3 runs 16 residues. Trimming removed 4 bases from V and 8 bases from J, with 22 bases in between. In nucleotides, the CDR3 is TGTGCCAGCAGCACGGGGGTCCGGATTGGTGGGCATGAGCAGTTCTTC. It is translated as CASSTGVRIGGHEQFF.

This clonotype was seen many times. This rearrangement joins TRBV5-6 to TRBJ2-5, with TRBD1 identical over 10 bases. CDR1 is SGHDT, CDR2 YYEEEE, per germline. This CDR3 has 16 residues. The J segment lost 0 bases and the V segment lost 4 bases, leaving 6 bases of the junction unmatched. The CDR3: CASSTPGQGYQETQYF. In nucleotides, the CDR3 is TGTGCCAGCAGCACCCCGGGACAGGGGTACCAAGAGACCCAGTACTTC.

This clonotype came up many times. The chain carries TRBV28 and TRBJ2-2; TRBD1 is a possible D gene (6 bases). The germline V gene encodes CDR1 MDHEN and CDR2 SYDVKM. CDR3 length equals 15 residues. V was trimmed by 6 bases and J by 0 bases, leaving 11 bases between them. The CDR3 protein is CASSETGPNTGELFF. DNA of the CDR3: TGTGCCAGCAGCGAGACAGGTCCGAACACCGGGGAGCTGTTTTTT.

Ten or more counts support this clonotype. V is TRBV7-2 and J is TRBJ1-2; D not resolved. Germline CDR1 SGHTA, CDR2 FQGNSA. This CDR3 has 12 residues. Deletions cut 3 bases from V and 13 bases from J, with 15 bases between. In DNA form, the CDR3 reads TGTGCCAGCAGCTTGGAACCCGGGTCAAGCACCTTC. Amino acid sequence: CASSLEPGSSTF.

This clonotype was found many times. This chain uses TRBV6-2 or TRBV6-3 with TRBJ1-2; tentatively, D is TRBD1 (6 bases). This CDR3 is built from 13 residues. The germline V and J ends were trimmed by 6 bases and 2 bases, with 10 bases remaining between them. Germline CDR1 and CDR2: MNHEY and SVGEGT. This CDR3 is CASRLQGNYGYTF. The CDR3 bases are TGTGCCAGCAGACTACAGGGCAACTATGGCTACACCTTC.

The table lists this clonotype with many counts. This rearrangement joins TRBV7-8 to TRBJ1-2, with 7 bases fitting TRBD1. Trimming at V came to 1 base and at J to 8 bases, leaving 13 bases not matched to a gene. Germline loops: CDR1 SGHVS, CDR2 FQNEAQ. The CDR3 is 16 residues long. The CDR3, as DNA: TGTGCCAGCAGCTTAGTAGCGGGACAGACCTTTCGAGGCTACACCTTC. Translation gives CASSLVAGQTFRGYTF.

This clonotype was observed a handful of times. The CDR3: CATSDTQAINYGYTF. The CDR3, as DNA: TGTGCCACCAGTGATACACAGGCGATCAACTATGGCTACACCTTC. This rearrangement joins TRBV24-1 to TRBJ1-2, with D perhaps TRBD1 (5 bases). This CDR3 region has 15 residues. V lost 3 bases and J lost 2, with 12 bases in between. Looked up from germline, CDR1 is KGHDR and CDR2 is SFDVKD.

The chain uses TRBV29-1 and TRBJ1-3; D is unclear. The CDR3 loop spans 16 amino acids. V lost 7 bases to trimming and J lost 0 bases, with 19 bases between them. Germline CDR1 is SQVTM and CDR2 is ANQGSEA. The CDR3 sequence: CSASRRGLSSGNTIYF. DNA for the CDR3: TGCAGCGCATCTCGTCGTGGGCTAAGCTCTGGAAACACCATATATTTT.

In this sample, this clonotype turned up many times. This sequence joins TRBV7-7 and TRBJ2-1, with 7 bases aligning to TRBD2. The length of the CDR3 is 14 residues. From germline, CDR1 is SSHAT and CDR2 FNYEAQ (reference sequence). V was clipped by 5 bases and J by 5 bases; unmatched bases: 6. CDR3 DNA sequence: TGTGCCAGCAGCCCAAGCGGGATCAACAATGAGCAGTTCTTC. Its translation is CASSPSGINNEQFF.

This clonotype occurred many times. The CDR3 protein is CSARGLAVSYNEQFF. CDR3 nucleotides: TGCAGTGCTAGAGGCCTAGCGGTCTCCTACAATGAGCAGTTCTTC. The chain is built from TRBV20-1 and TRBJ2-1; 7 bases line up with TRBD2. J was trimmed by 0 bases and V by 1 base; bases with no gene match: 3. Germline loops: CDR1 DFQATT, CDR2 SNEGSKA (reference sequence). The CDR3 totals 15 residues.

This clonotype was seen repeatedly, ten times or more. The J gene is TRBJ2-3, the V gene TRBV20-1; no clear D gene. The CDR3 spans 12 residues. Trimming pared 3 bases from V and 6 bases from J, leaving 10 bases between. The V gene's germline CDR1 is DFQATT and CDR2 SNEGSKA (reference sequence). Here the CDR3 reads CSASLRWDTQYF. CDR3 in DNA: TGCAGTGCTAGTTTGAGATGGGATACGCAGTATTTT.

As concerns this clonotype: Germline is not matched at one junction end, which may reflect a read error. CDR3 in DNA: TGTGCCAGCAGTTTGGCCCTCCCTGGAAACTCCATATATTTT. Its protein is CASSLALPGNSIYF. The chain recombines TRBV12-3 or TRBV12-4 with TRBJ1-3; D gene uncertain. The CDR3 sequence is 14 residues long.

The rearrangement joins TRBV30 to TRBJ2-2; D not certain. Trimming removed 2 bases at V and 5 bases at J, with 6 bases between. There are 12 residues in the CDR3. The germline V gene encodes CDR1 GTSNPN and CDR2 SVGIG (reference sequence). The CDR3 loop is CAWSSSTGELFF. For the CDR3, the DNA is TGTGCCTGGAGTTCGAGTACCGGGGAGCTGTTTTTT.

This clonotype is medium-sized. This chain joins TRBV20-1 and TRBJ1-1, with D uncertain. The length of the CDR3 is 13 residues. CDR1 is DFQATT and CDR2 is SNEGSKA in the germline V gene (reference sequence). Trimming stripped 3 bases from V and 1 base from J, with 9 bases between. DNA of the CDR3: TGCAGTGCTAGCCTCAGAGAGAACACTGAAGCTTTCTTT. This translates into CSASLRENTEAFF.

This clonotype has at least ten counts. The chain employs TRBV4-2 and TRBJ2-6; no clear D gene. The CDR3 is 16 residues long. V lost 1 base and J lost 1, with 8 bases in between. The V gene's germline CDR1 is LGHNA and CDR2 YNFKEQ. Written as DNA, the CDR3 is TGTGCCAGCAGCCAAGGGGGAATTTCTGGGGCCAACGTCCTGACTTTC. Amino acid sequence: CASSQGGISGANVLTF.

This clonotype occurred many times. The DNA of the CDR3 is TGTGCCAGCAGTTGGTTTGGAGGGGGCAACGGTCAGCCCCAGCATTTT. Translating gives CASSWFGGGNGQPQHF. The chain is built from TRBV28 and TRBJ1-5, with 7 bases lining up with TRBD1. Trimming took 4 bases from V and 6 from J; bases not matched to a gene: 12. From germline, CDR1 is MDHEN and CDR2 SYDVKM. The CDR3 contains 16 residues.

This clonotype was detected many times. J is TRBJ2-7 and V is TRBV15; D possibly corresponds to TRBD1 (6 bases). The germline V and J ends were trimmed by 0 bases and 1 base, with 7 bases remaining between them. The CDR3 contains 14 residues. CDR1 LNHNV and CDR2 YYDKDF come from the germline V gene (reference sequence). This chain's CDR3 is CATSRDQGSYEQYF. CDR3 nucleotides: TGTGCCACCAGCAGAGATCAGGGGTCCTACGAGCAGTACTTC.

This clonotype was found a few times. The V and J genes are TRBV19 and TRBJ2-3, with D possibly being TRBD2 (6 bases). The CDR3 spans 14 residues. V lost 4 bases, J lost 5 bases, and 13 bases lay in between. Germline values: CDR1 LNHDA, CDR2 SQIVND (reference sequence). CDR3 residues: CASSNPGDKDTQYF. CDR3 nucleotide sequence: TGTGCCAGTAGTAATCCGGGAGACAAAGATACGCAGTATTTT.

This clonotype has ten or more counts. The chain joins TRBV20-1 to TRBJ1-1; D is unclear. The germline CDR1 and CDR2 sequences are DFQATT and SNEGSKA (reference sequence). V was trimmed by 3 bases and J by 5 bases, leaving 16 bases between them. The CDR3 has 14 amino acids. CDR3: CSARVATTGTEAFF. CDR3 DNA sequence: TGCAGTGCTAGGGTGGCTACAACCGGGACTGAAGCTTTCTTT.

J is TRBJ2-6 and V is TRBV28; D may be TRBD1 or TRBD2 (6 bases each). The length of the CDR3 is 16 residues. The V end was cut by 5 bases, the J end by 2 bases, with 13 bases between. Germline V gives CDR1 MDHEN, CDR2 SYDVKM. CDR3 DNA: TGTGCCAGCAGTGCGCCGGGGGCGGCTGGGGCCAACGTCCTGACTTTC. It specifies CASSAPGAAGANVLTF.

V usage is TRBV20-1 and J usage is TRBJ2-7, with 7 bases lining up with TRBD1. The CDR3 has 14 residues. Losses at the gene ends were 0 bases for V and 5 bases for J; bases not matched to a gene: 7. Germline V gene data show CDR1 as DFQATT and CDR2 as SNEGSKA (reference sequence). CDR3 DNA: TGCAGTGCTAGAGACAGTGACAGGGTTAACGAGCAGTACTTC. It yields the protein CSARDSDRVNEQYF.